Listed below are T cell receptor beta chains from one sample, sequenced in a study of T cell changes during pregnancy in multiple sclerosis. Measured with immunoSEQ multiplex PCR; TCRdb has only the in-frame clones, and not every one. The sample lists around 45,000 clones; over 80% were seen once. The source material was CD4+ T cells from peripheral blood mononuclear cells, sampled before pregnancy. The receptors were gathered from a female donor with multiple sclerosis, enrolled in a pregnancy study. CDR3s include the opening cysteine and the closing phenylalanine or tryptophan. The D gene is left open where the match is weak. Clone size, where shown, is once, few, many, or a class for clones that have expanded.

CDR3: CASSLTGQQETQYF
DNA: TGTGCCAGCAGCTTAACGGGACAGCAAGAGACCCAGTACTTC
V: TRBV7-9
J: TRBJ2-5
size: NA
D: TRBD1

CDR3: CASSPRKTSGQETQYF
DNA: TGTGCCAGCTCACCACGGAAAACTAGCGGCCAAGAGACCCAGTACTTC
V: TRBV18
J: TRBJ2-5
size: NA
D: TRBD2

CDR3: CASSPLQVGRDQLAGEQYF
DNA: TGTGCCAGCTCACCTCTTCAGGTCGGCCGGGATCAACTTGCGGGGGAGCAGTACTTC
V: TRBV18
J: TRBJ2-7
size: NA
D: NA

CDR3: CASSGWDRGHYGYTF
DNA: TGTGCCAGCAGCGGCTGGGACAGGGGACACTATGGCTACACCTTC
V: TRBV7-6
J: TRBJ1-2
size: NA
D: TRBD1

CDR3: CASSAREGGSPLHF
DNA: TGTGCCAGCAGTGCCAGGGAGGGTGGCTCACCCCTCCACTTT
V: TRBV6-6
J: TRBJ1-6
size: few
D: NA

CDR3: CAAFGRHSASPLHF
DNA: TGTGCCGCCTTTGGGAGACACTCCGCTTCACCCCTCCACTTT
V: TRBV19
J: TRBJ1-6
size: NA
D: NA

CDR3: CASSLNQGPDTQYF
DNA: TGTGCCAGCAGCTTAAATCAGGGTCCAGATACGCAGTATTTT
V: TRBV7-2
J: TRBJ2-3
size: once
D: NA

CDR3: CASSLEEGGGYTF
DNA: TGTGCCAGCAGCTTAGAGGAAGGAGGCGGCTACACCTTC
V: TRBV7-9
J: TRBJ1-2
size: NA
D: NA

CDR3: CASSVGGLARGETQYF
DNA: TGTGCCAGCAGCGTGGGGGGTCTAGCGCGGGGGGAGACCCAGTACTTC
V: TRBV9
J: TRBJ2-5
size: NA
D: TRBD2

CDR3: CASSLGSGVNTEAFF
DNA: TGTGCCAGCAGCTTAGGATCGGGTGTGAACACTGAAGCTTTCTTT
V: TRBV7-9
J: TRBJ1-1
size: NA
D: NA

CDR3: CASSVALRGIGTYGYTF
DNA: TGTGCCAGCAGCGTAGCCCTACGGGGGATTGGTACCTATGGCTACACCTTC
V: TRBV9
J: TRBJ1-2
size: NA
D: NA

CDR3: CASSSQPGGGEDTQYF
DNA: TGCGCCAGCAGCAGTCAACCGGGGGGCGGGGAAGATACGCAGTATTTT
V: TRBV5-1
J: TRBJ2-3
size: NA
D: NA

CDR3: CASSLTSGGGFF
DNA: TGTGCCAGCAGCTTAACTAGCGGGGGGGGGTTCTTC
V: TRBV7-9
J: TRBJ2-1
size: once
D: TRBD2

CDR3: CAIGGARGALDEKLFF
DNA: TGTGCCATCGGTGGGGCCAGGGGGGCCCTGGATGAAAAACTGTTTTTT
V: TRBV10-3
J: TRBJ1-4
size: NA
D: TRBD1

CDR3: CASKIGIEGWGANVLTF
DNA: TGTGCCAGCAAAATTGGAATCGAGGGCTGGGGGGCCAACGTCCTGACTTTC
V: TRBV2
J: TRBJ2-6
size: NA
D: NA

CDR3: CASSSAGQMNEKLFF
DNA: TGTGCCAGCAGTTCGGCGGGACAGATGAATGAAAAACTGTTTTTT
V: TRBV6-1
J: TRBJ1-4
size: NA
D: TRBD1

CDR3: CASSTGSGSYNSPLHF
DNA: TGTGCCAGCAGCACAGGGTCTGGTTCCTATAATTCACCCCTCCACTTT
V: TRBV28
J: TRBJ1-6
size: NA
D: NA

CDR3: CASSLVQRPLHF
DNA: TGTGCCAGCAGCTTAGTCCAGAGGCCCCTCCACTTT
V: TRBV7-2
J: TRBJ1-6
size: once
D: NA

CDR3: CASSTVQGANTGELFF
DNA: TGTGCCAGTAGTACGGTTCAGGGGGCGAACACCGGGGAGCTGTTTTTT
V: TRBV19
J: TRBJ2-2
size: NA
D: TRBD1

CDR3: CASNHRGTEAFF
DNA: TGTGCCAGTAACCACAGGGGGACTGAAGCTTTCTTT
V: TRBV19
J: TRBJ1-1
size: NA
D: TRBD1

CDR3: CASRPPLRDSYNEQFF
DNA: TGTGCCAGCAGGCCGCCACTTCGTGACTCCTACAATGAGCAGTTCTTC
V: TRBV5-6
J: TRBJ2-1
size: NA
D: NA

CDR3: CSVEDREGWGYTF
DNA: TGCAGCGTTGAAGATCGGGAGGGATGGGGCTACACCTTC
V: TRBV29-1
J: TRBJ1-2
size: NA
D: NA

CDR3: CASSSDRAAEAFF
DNA: TGTGCCAGCAGCTCCGACAGGGCCGCTGAAGCTTTCTTT
V: TRBV7-3
J: TRBJ1-1
size: NA
D: TRBD1